The rows below give T cell receptor beta chains drawn from one sample of a study of blood T cell repertoires in COVID-19. The protocol was immunoSEQ multiplex PCR, while the TCRdb copy is restricted to in-frame clones and leaves out a portion. The table has around 170,000 clones, around nine tenths seen once. The sample taken for sequencing was peripheral blood. These receptors originate from a man between 45 and 60 years old with acute or convalescent COVID-19. Both conserved end residues are part of each CDR3. A D gene is named only where the DNA matches it firmly. The size entry is marked missing in some rows and otherwise reads once, few, many or a size class.

size	D	J	V	DNA	CDR3
-	-	TRBJ1-1	TRBV5-6	TGTGCCAGCAGCTTGCGTGGCAGACACAACACTGAAGCTTTCTTT	CASSLRGRHNTEAFF
-	-	TRBJ1-1	TRBV7-8	TGTGCCAGCAGCTTAGCGGGGGGACTGGGAGCTTTCTTT	CASSLAGGLGAFF
once	TRBD2	TRBJ2-1	TRBV29-1	TGCAGCGTGCGAAGGACTAGCGGGCGCTCCTACAATGAGCAGTTCTTC	CSVRRTSGRSYNEQFF
few	TRBD2	TRBJ2-7	TRBV18	TGTGCCAGCTCACCACAGCGGGAAAGCTCCTACGAGCAGTACTTC	CASSPQRESSYEQYF
-	TRBD1	TRBJ2-3	TRBV9	TGTGCCAGCAGCGCCGCGGGACAGGGGCCCTGGGCAGATACGCAGTATTTT	CASSAAGQGPWADTQYF
-	-	TRBJ1-5	TRBV11-2	TGTGCCAGCAGTAACGGGATGCTCAATCAGCCCCAGCATTTT	CASSNGMLNQPQHF
-	-	TRBJ2-3	TRBV29-1	TGCAGCGTTGATGCCCGGGGCACAGATACGCAGTATTTT	CSVDARGTDTQYF
few	-	TRBJ1-2	TRBV7-2	TGTGCCAGCAGCTTAAATAGTGGTCCCTATGGCTACACCTTC	CASSLNSGPYGYTF
-	-	TRBJ1-1	TRBV7-2	TGTGCCAGCAGCTTAAGCGGGGGCTTCTGGGACACTGAAGCTTTCTTT	CASSLSGGFWDTEAFF
once	-	TRBJ1-5	TRBV7-8	TGTGCCAGCAGCTTCGGCGGAGAAATTGTGGCCCAGCATTTT	CASSFGGEIVAQHF
few	-	TRBJ1-1	TRBV28	TGTGCCAGCAGCCTACGAGGACCGGGGACTGAAGCTTTCTTT	CASSLRGPGTEAFF
once	TRBD1	TRBJ1-5	TRBV6-5	TGTGCCAGCAGTCCCGGGACAGGGGGCAATCAGCCCCAGCATTTT	CASSPGTGGNQPQHF
-	TRBD1	TRBJ2-6	TRBV20-1	TGCAGTGCTAGTCGACAGGGTGCTGGGGCCAACGTCCTGACTTTC	CSASRQGAGANVLTF
-	TRBD1	TRBJ2-1	TRBV28	TGTGCCAGCACCCCTTCCGGGACAGCCGACTACAATGAGCAGTTCTTC	CASTPSGTADYNEQFF
-	-	TRBJ1-3	TRBV19	TGTGCCAGTAGTATCGGGCGGGGGCCCGGAAACACCATATATTTT	CASSIGRGPGNTIYF
-	TRBD2	TRBJ2-3	TRBV7-2	TGTGCCAGCAGCGTTACTAGCGGGAGGGAACCCTCTAGCACAGATACGCAGTATTTT	CASSVTSGREPSSTDTQYF
-	-	TRBJ2-7	TRBV12-3/TRBV12-4	TGTGCCAGCACCATCGGAGGGGACGAGCAGTACTTC	CASTIGGDEQYF
-	-	TRBJ1-5	TRBV28	TGTGCCAGCAGTTTGACACCTAGCAATCAGCCCCAGCATTTT	CASSLTPSNQPQHF
-	-	TRBJ1-4	TRBV7-7	TGTGCTAGCACCCCGTCAGGTGGGGCGGGGGATGCTAATGAAAAACTGTTTTTT	CASTPSGGAGDANEKLFF
-	-	TRBJ2-3	TRBV6-6	TGTGCCAGCAGTTATAGGACGGGGATCACAGATACGCAGTATTTT	CASSYRTGITDTQYF
-	-	TRBJ2-7	TRBV5-6	TGTGCCAGCAGCGCCCTCGGGGTGGTGGAGCAGTACTTC	CASSALGVVEQYF
-	-	TRBJ2-2	TRBV19	TGTGCCAGTAAAAACAGGGAAGGCACCGGGGAGCTGTTTTTT	CASKNREGTGELFF
-	-	TRBJ2-2	TRBV7-2	TGTGCCAGCAGCTCCTTGTCGGGAGGGGAGCTGTTTTTT	CASSSLSGGELFF
-	-	TRBJ2-7	TRBV27	TGTGCCAGCAGTTTCAGACCAGGACAAAGGAGCTCCTACGAGCAGTACTTC	CASSFRPGQRSSYEQYF
-	-	TRBJ1-6	TRBV5-1	TGCGCCAGCAGCTTGGTGTTCAGGGAAGATTCACCCCTCCACTTT	CASSLVFREDSPLHF
-	TRBD1	TRBJ2-3	TRBV7-2	TGTGCCAGCAGTAACCGGGGCAGGGGGCAATCCCCCACAGATACGCAGTATTTT	CASSNRGRGQSPTDTQYF
once	-	TRBJ2-6	TRBV6-2/TRBV6-3	TGTGCCAGCAGTGGGGCTGGGACTGCTGGGGCCAACGTCCTGACTTTC	CASSGAGTAGANVLTF
-	TRBD1	TRBJ1-6	TRBV6-5	TGTGCCAGCAGTTCGACAGGGTATCTTGATTCACCCCTCCACTTT	CASSSTGYLDSPLHF
-	TRBD1	TRBJ2-2	TRBV28	TGTGCCAGCAGCCTTACGCAGGGGGCCGGGGAGCTGTTTTTT	CASSLTQGAGELFF